Below are 14 T cell receptor beta chains sequenced from a single sample in a study of T cell changes during pregnancy in multiple sclerosis. The table came from immunoSEQ multiplex PCR; TCRdb's copy has only in-frame clones and leaves some out. The sample yields some 60,000 clones, 90% to 95% seen once. The material sequenced was peripheral blood, taken after pregnancy. Source of these receptors: a female donor with multiple sclerosis, enrolled in a pregnancy study.

This clone was seen once. V and J are TRBV7-9 and TRBJ2-7; possibly TRBD2 for D (5 bases). This CDR3 contains 14 residues. CDR1 and CDR2 (germline): SEHNR, FQNEAQ (reference sequence). V was trimmed by 2 bases and J by 7 bases, leaving 15 bases between them. The CDR3 sequence: CASSLREGGGEQYF. The DNA of the CDR3 is TGTGCCAGCAGCTTAAGGGAAGGTGGAGGTGAGCAGTACTTC.

The chain carries TRBV2 and TRBJ2-2; 14 bases match TRBD2. This CDR3 contains 16 residues. From germline, CDR1 is SNHLY and CDR2 FYNNEI. J was trimmed by 6 bases and V by 8 bases; bases with no gene match: 8. The CDR3 sequence: CASGAGLAGVAGELFF. CDR3 nucleotide sequence: TGTGCCAGCGGAGCGGGACTAGCGGGAGTGGCCGGGGAGCTGTTTTTT.

The CDR3 loop is CASSRDRGTQYF. The CDR3 nucleotides are TGTGCCAGCAGCAGGGACAGGGGGACCCAGTACTTC. The gene calls are TRBV13 and TRBJ2-5; TRBD1 matches at 10 bases. This CDR3 spans 12 amino acids. Looked up from germline, CDR1 is PRHDT and CDR2 is FYEKMQ (reference sequence). Trimming at V came to 5 bases and at J to 7 bases, leaving 1 base not matched to a gene.

The chain is built from TRBV5-4 and TRBJ2-3, with 8 bases aligning to TRBD1. The CDR3 consists of 17 residues. With V trimmed by 3 bases and J by 0 bases, 9 bases remained unmatched. From germline, CDR1 is SGHNT and CDR2 YYREEE (reference sequence). The CDR3 nucleotides read TGTGCCAGCAGCTCGGACAGGGCGGGAACTAGCACAGATACGCAGTATTTT. Translated, it gives CASSSDRAGTSTDTQYF.

This chain uses TRBV7-2 with TRBJ2-3; tentative D call: TRBD2 (6 bases). V dropped 5 bases and J dropped 1 base, with 16 bases sitting between them. CDR3 length: 16 amino acids. The V gene's germline CDR1 is SGHTA and CDR2 FQGNSA. The CDR3 nucleotides are TGTGCCAGCAGCCGTCTTTCGGGGGTTCGCACAGATACGCAGTATTTT. It is translated as CASSRLSGVRTDTQYF.

The J gene is TRBJ2-3, the V gene TRBV5-1, with D maybe TRBD1 (6 bases). Trimming took 4 bases from V and 2 from J, leaving 11 bases between them. The CDR3 length is 14 residues. CDR1 is SGHRS and CDR2 is YFSETQ in the germline V gene. CDR3 sequence: CASSRDTFTDTQYF. The DNA of the CDR3 is TGCGCCAGCAGCCGGGACACTTTCACAGATACGCAGTATTTT.

This chain connects TRBV19 to TRBJ2-7, with D tentatively TRBD2 (5 bases). The CDR3 consists of 13 residues. Germline assignment: CDR1 LNHDA and CDR2 SQIVND (reference sequence). V lost 4 bases, J lost 7 bases, and 14 bases lay in between. CDR3 protein: CASSTGIWGEQYF. The CDR3 DNA is TGTGCCAGTAGTACGGGGATTTGGGGAGAGCAGTACTTC.

The V call is TRBV6-5, the J call TRBJ1-1; weak D call: TRBD1 (6 bases). The CDR3 covers 15 residues. The V end was cut by 2 bases, the J end by 1 base, with 11 bases between. The germline CDR1 and CDR2 sequences are MNHEY and SVGAGI. The DNA for the CDR3 is TGTGCCAGCAGTTACGGGGGGGCAACGAACACTGAAGCTTTCTTT. Residues: CASSYGGATNTEAFF.

V is TRBV18 and J is TRBJ1-4; the D gene is possibly TRBD1 (5 bases). This CDR3 has 15 amino acids. The V end lost 6 bases, the J end lost 5 bases, and 16 bases lay between the germline ends. CDR1 and CDR2 from the germline V gene are KGHSH and LQKENI. The CDR3 reads CASSPGGPKNEKLFF. DNA for the CDR3: TGTGCCAGCTCCCCGGGGGGACCTAAAAATGAAAAACTGTTTTTT. The full variable domain, in which reference TRBV18 and TRBJ1-4 provide the parts outside the CDR3, is NAGVMQNPRHLVRRRGQEARLRCSPMKGHSHVYWYRQLPEEGLKFMVYLQKENIIDESGMPKERFSAEFPKEGPSILRIQQVVRGDSAAYFCASSPGGPKNEKLFFGSGTQLSVL.

The CDR3 DNA follows: TGTGCCAGCAGCTTAACTAGCGGGAGCGGTGAGACCCAGTACTTC. It codes for CASSLTSGSGETQYF. The chain joins TRBV7-3 to TRBJ2-5; TRBD2 matches at 9 bases. The CDR3 extends over 15 amino acids. Losses at the gene ends were 0 bases for V and 5 bases for J; bases not matched to a gene: 4. Germline lookup yields CDR1 SGHTA and CDR2 FQGTGA.

The genes are TRBV5-4 and TRBJ2-1; TRBD2 might be the D (6 bases). Germline CDR1 is SGHNT and CDR2 is YYREEE (reference sequence). The CDR3 consists of 13 residues. V was cut by 0 bases and J by 9 bases, with 10 bases left in between. The DNA for the CDR3 is TGTGCCAGCAGCTTGGCCGGGAGCGTTGAGCAGTTCTTC. Translated, it gives CASSLAGSVEQFF.

The CDR3: CASSPGYGRQGKDQPQHF. For the CDR3, the DNA is TGTGCCAGTAGCCCCGGGTACGGAAGACAGGGCAAGGATCAGCCCCAGCATTTT. The chain joins TRBV19 to TRBJ1-5; 7 nucleotides line up with TRBD1. J gave up 5 bases and V 6 bases, and 19 bases lay outside the gene matches. This CDR3 spans 18 amino acids. CDR1 is LNHDA and CDR2 is SQIVND in the germline V gene (reference sequence).

The chain employs TRBV18 and TRBJ1-2; D is possibly TRBD1 (6 bases). The CDR3 covers 15 residues. The V gene's germline CDR1 is KGHSH and CDR2 LQKENI. Trimming stripped 6 bases from V and 8 bases from J, with 22 bases between. CDR3: CASSPEGGPIRGYTF. The CDR3 DNA is TGTGCCAGCTCGCCCGAGGGGGGGCCGATTCGGGGCTACACCTTC.

The J gene is TRBJ1-3, the V gene TRBV4-3, with D uncertain. Germline V gene data show CDR1 as LGHNA and CDR2 as YSLEER. Trimming pared 0 bases from V and 4 bases from J, leaving 13 bases between. The CDR3 spans 16 residues. The DNA of the CDR3 is TGCGCCAGCAGCCAAGATCGAGGCGGGGTAGGAAACACCATATATTTT. Translated, it gives CASSQDRGGVGNTIYF.